This entry features one TCR beta chain sequence. Its target is not known. This CDR3 comprises 14 residues. The ends were cut back, 5 bases at V and 6 bases at J, with 14 bases in the middle. Per the germline V gene, CDR1 is SGHTA and CDR2 is FQGNSA. The record originates from a study of cytomegalovirus exposure and HLA in healthy donors. Study-wide results and caveats: Diagnosis of cytomegalovirus status made by the classifier reportedly showed high specificity and sensitivity. Associated with cytomegalovirus, according to the listing, were 164 TCR beta chains. Rarity characterized most TCR sequences, yet some public TCRs appeared in many donors.

The PCR was carried out with 60 Vbeta primers and 13 Jbeta primers. The protocol was immunoSEQ multiplex PCR, while the TCRdb copy is restricted to in-frame clones and leaves out a portion. The sample consists of 150,000 to 200,000 clones, around three quarters of them appearing once. The origin of this receptor is a woman aged 25 to 39 in good health and CMV-seronegative. V and J are TRBV7-2 and TRBJ1-5; D is perhaps TRBD1 (5 bases). The sample taken for sequencing was PBMCs. CDR3 bases: TGTGCCAGCAGCGAAACAAGGGGTACTCAGCCCCAGCATTTT. Translation gives CASSETRGTQPQHF.